One sample yielded the 16 T cell receptor beta chains listed below, sequenced in a study of T cell responses to AZD1222 COVID-19 vaccine. Clones were sequenced by immunoSEQ multiplex PCR, and TCRdb holds only the in-frame ones, with some missing. The sample lists under 140,000 clones, approximately 92% seen once, with 2% to 3% in the top ten. Sample: peripheral blood, taken 28 days after the second AZD1222 dose. The source is an adult who received the AZD1222 COVID-19 vaccine.

The chain has TRBV21-1 and TRBJ2-1; the DNA was not compared with TRBD2, the D call given in the table. TRBV21-1 is given as a pseudogene. The CDR3 extends over 14 amino acids. The CDR3 DNA follows: TGTGCCAGCACACCTCAGCGCGGGGACAATGAGCAGTTCTTC. Residues: CASTPQRGDNEQFF.

The rearrangement uses TRBV19 and TRBJ2-3; maybe TRBD2 (6 bases). V lost 9 bases, J lost 2 bases, and 15 bases lay in between. CDR3 length equals 14 residues. CDR1 and CDR2 from the germline V gene are LNHDA and SQIVND (reference sequence). The CDR3 spells CASTEKRATDTQYF. For the CDR3, the DNA is TGTGCCAGCACGGAAAAGCGGGCCACAGATACGCAGTATTTT.

Comment on this clone: The sample carries other DNA sequences with the same CDR3. The chain recombines TRBV5-1 with TRBJ2-3; possible D gene TRBD2, 6 bases. V was trimmed by 0 bases and J by 6 bases, leaving 8 bases between them. Germline V gives CDR1 SGHRS, CDR2 YFSETQ. CDR3 length: 13 residues. CDR3 DNA: TGCGCCAGCAGCTTGGGCGGGACCGATACGCAGTATTTT. Protein sequence: CASSLGGTDTQYF.

The chain has TRBV19 and TRBJ2-7, with D hard to call. This CDR3 has 15 amino acids. V shed 1 base and J shed 0 bases, with 10 bases lying between them. Germline V lookup: CDR1 LNHDA, CDR2 SQIVND (reference sequence). CDR3 in DNA: TGTGCCAGTAGTATAGGGCAGTCCTCCTCCTACGAGCAGTACTTC. Translating it yields CASSIGQSSSYEQYF.

The V and J genes are TRBV5-1 and TRBJ2-7; 9 bases agree with TRBD1. V shed 4 bases, J shed 3 bases, and the junction held 11 bases outside the gene matches. CDR1 SGHRS and CDR2 YFSETQ come from the germline V gene. The CDR3 is 16 residues long. CDR3 protein: CASSTIPTGGSYEQYF. The CDR3 DNA follows: TGCGCCAGCAGCACCATACCGACAGGGGGAAGCTACGAGCAGTACTTC.

The V call is TRBV2, the J call TRBJ1-3, with no clear D. This CDR3 comprises 14 residues. Germline V gene sequence: CDR1 SNHLY, CDR2 FYNNEI. Trimming removed 4 bases at V and 3 bases at J, with 10 bases between. In DNA, the CDR3 is TGTGCCAGCAGTGTTCTGGCCAGTGGAAACACCATATATTTT. This translates into CASSVLASGNTIYF.

J is TRBJ1-1 and V is TRBV6-4, with D perhaps matching TRBD1 (6 bases). Germline V gene sequence: CDR1 MRHNA, CDR2 SNTAGT. Trimming cost V 0 bases and J 7 bases, with 18 bases left between them. The CDR3 runs to 16 residues. DNA for the CDR3: TGTGCCAGCAGTGACTCGGGGTTAGGACAGTCAGGTGAAGCTTTCTTT. It encodes CASSDSGLGQSGEAFF.

The chain has TRBV6-2 or TRBV6-3 and TRBJ2-2; D is undetermined. There are 14 residues in the CDR3. V was trimmed by 6 bases and J by 0 bases, leaving 8 bases between them. The V gene's germline CDR1 is MNHEY and CDR2 SVGEGT. The CDR3 here is CASSQLSNTGELFF. In nucleotides, the CDR3 is TGTGCCAGCAGCCAACTTTCGAACACCGGGGAGCTGTTTTTT.

The CDR3 sequence: CAISESGTGYNSPLHF. CDR3 coding DNA: TGTGCCATCAGTGAGTCCGGGACAGGGTATAATTCACCCCTCCACTTT. The chain recombines TRBV10-3 with TRBJ1-6; 9 bases agree with TRBD1. This CDR3 is 16 amino acids long. After removal of 0 bases from V and 4 bases from J, the junction contained 1 base not matched to a gene. In germline, CDR1 is ENHRY, CDR2 SYGVKD.

The rearrangement uses TRBV12-3 or TRBV12-4 and TRBJ1-2; 9 bases line up with TRBD1. Trimming removed 3 bases from V and 8 bases from J; junction bases left unmatched: 4. The CDR3 contains 13 residues. CDR3 region: CASSFGQGIGYTF. In DNA, the CDR3 is TGTGCCAGCAGTTTTGGACAGGGGATCGGCTACACCTTC.

CDR3 nucleotide sequence: TGTGCCAGCAGCTTGCTTTCTCACATGAGCACTGAAGCTTTCTTT. Protein: CASSLLSHMSTEAFF. This rearrangement joins TRBV5-8 to TRBJ1-1; no clear D gene. The germline V gene encodes CDR1 SGHTS and CDR2 YDEGEE. V lost 1 base and J lost 4, with 14 bases in between. This CDR3 region has 15 residues.

V and J are TRBV30 and TRBJ1-2; 7 bases map to TRBD1. The J segment lost 7 bases and the V segment lost 4 bases, leaving 9 bases of the junction unmatched. This CDR3 is 13 amino acids long. The germline V gene has CDR1 GTSNPN and CDR2 SVGIG (reference sequence). In DNA, the CDR3 is TGTGCCTGGACGGCAGGGGGAACGGGTGGCTACACCTTC. Its translation: CAWTAGGTGGYTF.

This sequence joins TRBV5-1 and TRBJ1-1; a weak D match, TRBD1 (6 bases). V lost 2 bases and J 0 bases, leaving 11 bases between the germline ends. The CDR3 extends over 15 amino acids. Germline V gene sequence: CDR1 SGHRS, CDR2 YFSETQ. In nucleotides, the CDR3 is TGCGCCAGCAGCTTTTACAGGGTCGTGAACACTGAAGCTTTCTTT. Translating gives CASSFYRVVNTEAFF.

The chain joins TRBV30 to TRBJ1-5; a possible D gene is TRBD1 (6 bases). CDR3 length equals 14 residues. Germline lookup yields CDR1 GTSNPN and CDR2 SVGIG (reference sequence). The V end was cut by 3 bases, the J end by 3 bases, with 12 bases between. The CDR3 DNA reads as TGTGCCTGGAGCGGGGGGCTGAACAATCAGCCCCAGCATTTT. The encoded protein is CAWSGGLNNQPQHF. Filled out from reference TRBV30 and TRBJ1-5, the complete variable domain reads SQTIHQWPATLVQPVGSPLSLECTVEGTSNPNLYWYRQAAGRGLQLLFYSVGIGQISSEVPQNLSASRPQDRQFILSSKKLLLSDSGFYLCAWSGGLNNQPQHFGDGTRLSIL.

A word on this clone: The junction and the germline gene differ at one end; a read error may be behind it. This chain joins TRBV25-1 and TRBJ1-1, with D unclear. This CDR3 contains 9 residues. Germline CDR1 is MGHDK and CDR2 is SYGVNS. DNA for the CDR3: TGTGCCAGCAGTTTGGGCAGGCACTTT. It is translated as CASSLGRHF.

The rearrangement links TRBV3-1 (or the pseudogene TRBV3-2) to TRBJ2-7; TRBD1 is a possible D gene (5 bases). CDR3 length equals 13 residues. CDR1 is LGHDT and CDR2 is YNNKEL in the germline V gene (reference sequence). Between the trimmed V and J ends, which lost 2 bases and 6 bases, there was a span of 11 bases. This chain's CDR3 is CASSQTARGEQYF. The CDR3, as DNA: TGTGCCAGCAGCCAAACAGCTAGGGGCGAGCAGTACTTC.